The 16 T cell receptor beta chains below all came from one sample that was sequenced in a study of post-analysis software for immune sequencing data. Sequencing libraries made from TCR beta cDNA carried unique molecular identifiers. TCRdb re-analysed the PCR reads in MiXCR, keeping a single row per CDR3 protein. The repertoire includes some 160,000 distinct CDR3 sequences, roughly 35% of them detected once, and roughly 28% sits in the top ten. The sample here was blood, taken after autologous hematopoietic stem cell transplantation. These receptors all stem from a girl between 10 and 17 years old with multiple sclerosis.

The rearrangement joins TRBV6-2 or TRBV6-3 to TRBJ1-1; D gene ambiguous. Germline V gives CDR1 MNHEY, CDR2 SVGEGT. This CDR3 is built from 11 residues. V shed 0 bases and J shed 7 bases, with 3 bases lying between them. CDR3 nucleotides: TGTGCCAGCAGTTACTCGAGTGAAGCTTTCTTT. Protein: CASSYSSEAFF.

This clonotype was recorded a few times. V and J are TRBV12-3 or TRBV12-4 and TRBJ1-1, with 7 bases fitting TRBD1. V lost 6 bases to trimming and J lost 4 bases; unmatched junction nucleotides: 8. The CDR3 totals 14 residues. Here the CDR3 reads CASRPTGFGTEAFF. DNA of the CDR3: TGTGCCAGCAGACCGACAGGGTTCGGCACTGAAGCTTTCTTT.

V gene TRBV25-1 combines with J gene TRBJ2-2; 9 bases map to TRBD2. Germline values: CDR1 MGHDK, CDR2 SYGVNS. The V segment lost 4 bases and the J segment 6 bases; nucleotides outside the gene matches: 6. The CDR3 extends over 15 amino acids. This CDR3 reads CASSGPGLASGELFF. Written as DNA, the CDR3 is TGTGCCAGCAGTGGGCCGGGACTAGCCTCCGGGGAGCTGTTTTTT.

This clonotype came up a few times. V and J are TRBV27 and TRBJ2-7; tentative D call: TRBD2 (6 bases). Trimming shortened V by 4 bases and J by 7 bases, and 17 bases separated the two germline ends. The germline V gene encodes CDR1 MNHEY and CDR2 SMNVEV (reference sequence). This CDR3 is built from 14 residues. The CDR3 DNA is TGTGCCAGCAGTTCAGGACTACCTGCACTTGAGCAGTACTTC. This translates into CASSSGLPALEQYF.

This clonotype occurred many times. The chain is built from TRBV6-4 and TRBJ2-1; maybe TRBD2 (6 bases). V lost 0 bases and J 0 bases, leaving 6 bases between the germline ends. The CDR3 is 15 residues long. Per germline, CDR1 MRHNA and CDR2 SNTAGT. CDR3 sequence: CASSDSSGSYNEQFF. CDR3 DNA: TGTGCCAGCAGTGACTCTAGCGGCTCCTACAATGAGCAGTTCTTC.

This clonotype showed up just a few times. Here the CDR3 DNA reads TGTGCCAGCAGTTTACTCCCGGGGGTGGGCACTGAAGCTTTCTTT. This sequence encodes CASSLLPGVGTEAFF. The chain is built from TRBV12-3 or TRBV12-4 and TRBJ1-1; possibly TRBD1 for D (5 bases). The germline V and J ends were trimmed by 2 bases and 4 bases, with 14 bases remaining between them. The CDR3 contains 15 residues.

V gene TRBV5-1 combines with J gene TRBJ2-3, with 7 bases lining up with TRBD1. With 0 bases clipped from V and 3 bases from J, the junction kept 7 bases outside the gene matches. CDR3 length: 16 residues. Germline CDR1 is SGHRS and CDR2 is YFSETQ. CDR3 bases: TGCGCCAGCAGCTTGGGATACAGGGGAAAAACAGATACGCAGTATTTT. Protein product: CASSLGYRGKTDTQYF.

This clonotype has just a few counts. The chain has TRBV7-6 and TRBJ2-7, with D perhaps matching TRBD1 (6 bases). This CDR3 is built from 14 residues. Germline-derived CDR1 and CDR2 are SGHVS and FNYEAQ. V was shortened by 5 bases and J by 1 base, with 12 bases between the two germline ends. The CDR3 DNA follows: TGTGCCAGCAGCCCTCAACAGGGTTCCTACGAGCAGTACTTC. Residues: CASSPQQGSYEQYF.

Ten or more counts support this clonotype. The chain employs TRBV20-1 and TRBJ2-5; 9 nucleotides align to TRBD2. CDR1 DFQATT and CDR2 SNEGSKA come from the germline V gene (reference sequence). The J segment lost 1 base and the V segment lost 3 bases, leaving 6 bases of the junction unmatched. The CDR3 length is 15 residues. This chain's CDR3 is CSASRPSGTQETQYF. Written as DNA, the CDR3 is TGCAGTGCTAGTAGGCCTAGCGGGACCCAAGAGACCCAGTACTTC.

The genes are TRBV20-1 and TRBJ1-5, with a weak D call TRBD1 (6 bases). The V end was cut by 1 base, the J end by 6 bases, with 13 bases between. Germline values: CDR1 DFQATT, CDR2 SNEGSKA (reference sequence). CDR3 size: 14 residues. CDR3 DNA sequence: TGCAGTGCTAGAGGGGGGGCGGCCCTTCAGCCCCAGCATTTT. Its protein is CSARGGAALQPQHF.

The genes are TRBV20-1 and TRBJ1-2; D is ambiguous. The CDR3 has 15 residues. V was shortened by 3 bases and J by 4 bases, with 18 bases between the two germline ends. Per germline, CDR1 DFQATT and CDR2 SNEGSKA (reference sequence). CDR3 residues: CSASTADEYSYGYTF. In DNA, the CDR3 is TGCAGTGCTAGCACCGCAGACGAATATTCCTATGGCTACACCTTC.

The V and J genes are TRBV7-9 and TRBJ2-1, with 7 bases matching TRBD1. Judging by the DNA end, TRBJ2-7 fits better; the J call may be wrong. CDR3 length equals 14 residues. Germline lookup yields CDR1 SEHNR and CDR2 FQNEAQ (reference sequence). The CDR3: CASSLGDSRNEQYF. Written as DNA, the CDR3 is TGTGCCAGCAGCTTAGGGGACAGTCGAAATGAGCAGTACTTC.

DNA for the CDR3: TGTGCCAGCAGCACCCGGAGAGATGGCTACACCTTC. Its translation is CASSTRRDGYTF. The chain is built from TRBV7-2 and TRBJ1-2; D not resolved. The germline V gene has CDR1 SGHTA and CDR2 FQGNSA. Trimming cost V 5 bases and J 6 bases, with 10 bases left between them. CDR3 length equals 12 residues.

In this sample, this clonotype turned up a few times. CDR3 residues: CASRITGSTGGIQYF. CDR3 DNA sequence: TGCGCCAGCAGGATTACAGGGAGCACGGGGGGAATCCAGTACTTC. The chain couples TRBV5-1 to TRBJ2-5, with D maybe TRBD2 (7 bases). The CDR3 consists of 15 residues. The V and J ends lost 5 bases and 10 bases respectively, with 24 bases between them. Germline CDR1 SGHRS, CDR2 YFSETQ.

A few counts support this clonotype. J is TRBJ1-2 and V is TRBV25-1, with 7 nucleotides matching TRBD1. Germline lookup yields CDR1 MGHDK and CDR2 SYGVNS. This CDR3 spans 16 amino acids. Trimming at V came to 3 bases and at J to 2 bases, leaving 9 bases not matched to a gene. The CDR3 here is CASSDRQGVGNYGYTF. The CDR3 nucleotides read TGTGCCAGCAGTGATCGTCAGGGGGTGGGGAACTATGGCTACACCTTC.

V gene TRBV5-1 combines with J gene TRBJ2-1; a possible D gene is TRBD2 (7 bases). There are 15 residues in the CDR3. V was trimmed by 4 bases and J by 6 bases, leaving 17 bases between them. Germline lookup yields CDR1 SGHRS and CDR2 YFSETQ. CDR3: CASSPWAGEGNEQFF. The CDR3 bases are TGCGCCAGCAGCCCGTGGGCAGGGGAGGGCAATGAGCAGTTCTTC.